A single T cell receptor (beta chain) is shown here with its context. Its antigen remains unknown. Researchers ran the PCR with 60 Vbeta and 13 Jbeta primers. The assay was immunoSEQ multiplex PCR, and TCRdb's table has in-frame clones only and misses some. The top ten clones hold about 1.5% of a sample with 150,000 to 200,000 clones, roughly 80% of them seen once. The entry originates in a study of cytomegalovirus exposure and HLA in healthy donors. Study observations and caveats: V- and J-gene trimming of TCR beta was linked (in a later analysis) to a missense DCLRE1C variant.

J gave up 2 bases and V 5 bases, and 12 bases lay outside the gene matches. CDR3 size: 18 residues. Germline CDR1 MDHEN, CDR2 SYDVKM. The rearrangement uses TRBV28 and TRBJ2-5; 12 positions agree with TRBD2. The sequence was obtained from a woman aged 18-29 years in good health and CMV-seronegative. The specimen was PBMCs. CDR3 DNA sequence: TGTGCCAGCAGTCCGCAAAAAAGACTAGCGGGAGAGCAAGAGACCCAGTACTTC. Its translation: CASSPQKRLAGEQETQYF. The full variable domain, its missing parts supplied by reference TRBV28 and TRBJ2-5, is DVKVTQSSRYLVKRTGEKVFLECVQDMDHENMFWYRQDPGLGLRLIYFSYDVKMKEKGDIPEGYSVSREKKERFSLILESASTNQTSMYLCASSPQKRLAGEQETQYFGPGTRLLVL.